This T cell receptor beta chain was profiled in a study of CD8 T cells in ankylosing spondylitis. Each CDR3 protein gets one entry after TCRdb re-called the 5' RACE reads with MiXCR. The sample lists 250,000 to 300,000 distinct CDR3 sequences, around 18% occurring once. Study outcomes and limitations: It was reported that disease-linked clones were significantly enriched in matched ankylosing spondylitis synovial fluid. In reactive arthritis synovial fluid and blood, some motif variants had been reported before.

About this clonotype: Its antigen is not identified.

The TCR originated in a male donor with ankylosing spondylitis or in good health (not recorded which). The sequenced material came from blood, either unsorted or a sorted T cell fraction (not recorded which).

In DNA, the CDR3 is TGTGCCAGCAGCCAAGATTTAAGGCAGGGGGCCGGGGAGCTGTTTTTT. As protein: CASSQDLRQGAGELFF. The chain recombines TRBV4-2 with TRBJ2-2, with TRBD1 matching 7 bases. J lost 6 bases, V lost 0 bases, and 7 bases had no gene match. Germline values: CDR1 LGHNA, CDR2 YNFKEQ. The CDR3 contains 16 residues.